The 12 T cell receptor beta chains below all came from one sample that was sequenced in a study of T cells in Graves' hyperthyroidism and ophthalmopathy. The investigators amplified TCR beta CDR3 regions from RNA transcripts. The HTBI primer set drove a first-round RT-PCR of the TCR CDR3. In TCRdb, the multiplex PCR reads were re-called with MiXCR into one record per CDR3 protein. Here the sample spans about 640,000 distinct CDR3 sequences, 20% being singletons. Sequenced sample: blood. The receptors were sampled from a man under 40 with Graves' ophthalmopathy.

The V call is TRBV6-2 or TRBV6-3, the J call TRBJ2-1, with TRBD1 identical over 7 bases. The CDR3 loop spans 15 amino acids. J lost 8 bases, V lost 5 bases, and 12 bases had no gene match. Germline-derived CDR1 and CDR2 are MNHEY and SVGEGT. The CDR3 here is CASSLRDRPLDEQFF. In nucleotides, the CDR3 is TGTGCCAGCAGTCTCCGGGACAGACCATTGGATGAGCAGTTCTTC.

The chain combines TRBV19 with TRBJ2-7; no definite D call. Trimming stripped 3 bases from V and 6 bases from J, with 12 bases between. CDR3 size: 13 residues. Germline CDR1 and CDR2: LNHDA and SQIVND (reference sequence). CDR3 sequence (DNA): TGTGCCAGTAGTATTTCCGGGTTAGCCGAGCAGTACTTC. Protein product: CASSISGLAEQYF.

This chain joins TRBV29-1 and TRBJ2-7; 14 bases agree with TRBD2. V was pared by 6 bases and J by 5 bases, with 9 bases of the junction left unmatched. CDR1 is SQVTM and CDR2 is ANQGSEA in the germline V gene. The CDR3 length is 15 residues. CDR3 nucleotide sequence: TGCAGCGTACTGGGACTAGCGGGAGAAGGAGACGAGCAGTACTTC. Its protein is CSVLGLAGEGDEQYF.

This chain links TRBV27 with TRBJ2-6; D call uncertain. CDR1 and CDR2 from the germline V gene are MNHEY and SMNVEV (reference sequence). The CDR3 has 15 amino acids. Trimming removed 0 bases from V and 4 bases from J, with 7 bases in between. CDR3 DNA sequence: TGTGCCAGCAGTTTATCGTATCCCGGGGCCAACGTCCTGACTTTC. Protein product: CASSLSYPGANVLTF.

This clonotype was found many times. This chain uses TRBV28 with TRBJ2-1; 9 bases are shared with TRBD2. CDR1 and CDR2 from the germline V gene are MDHEN and SYDVKM. V lost 5 bases to trimming and J lost 3 bases; unmatched junction nucleotides: 5. The CDR3 extends over 15 amino acids. CDR3: CASSKASGNYNEQFF. The CDR3 DNA follows: TGTGCCAGCAGTAAGGCTAGCGGGAACTACAATGAGCAGTTCTTC. The full variable domain, its missing parts supplied by reference TRBV28 and TRBJ2-1, is DVKVTQSSRYLVKRTGEKVFLECVQDMDHENMFWYRQDPGLGLRLIYFSYDVKMKEKGDIPEGYSVSREKKERFSLILESASTNQTSMYLCASSKASGNYNEQFFGPGTRLTVL.

This clonotype was picked up a small number of times. The genes are TRBV28 and TRBJ2-1, with 8 bases identical to TRBD2. CDR3 size: 13 residues. The V segment lost 6 bases and the J segment 6 bases; nucleotides outside the gene matches: 4. Germline V lookup: CDR1 MDHEN, CDR2 SYDVKM. In nucleotides, the CDR3 is TGTGCCAGCAGGGAAGCGGGAGCCAATGAGCAGTTCTTC. Translated, it gives CASREAGANEQFF. The variable domain in full, completed from reference TRBV28 and TRBJ2-1, reads DVKVTQSSRYLVKRTGEKVFLECVQDMDHENMFWYRQDPGLGLRLIYFSYDVKMKEKGDIPEGYSVSREKKERFSLILESASTNQTSMYLCASREAGANEQFFGPGTRLTVL.

This clonotype has only a few counts. The J gene is TRBJ2-7, the V gene TRBV7-9; TRBD1 agrees at 8 bases. The germline V gene has CDR1 SEHNR and CDR2 FQNEAQ (reference sequence). V shed 5 bases, J shed 3 bases, and the junction held 9 bases outside the gene matches. CDR3 size: 15 residues. CDR3 DNA sequence: TGTGCCAGCAGCCTTGGACAGGGAATAGACTACGAGCAGTACTTC. Protein product: CASSLGQGIDYEQYF.

The J gene is TRBJ2-7, the V gene TRBV4-1; 8 bases match TRBD1. Germline V gives CDR1 MGHRA, CDR2 YSYEKL. The CDR3 contains 16 residues. With V trimmed by 2 bases and J by 7 bases, 13 bases remained unmatched. The CDR3 nucleotides are TGCGCCAGCAGCCAACCCCTCTCGACAGGGGCAGGAGAGCAGTACTTC. Amino acid sequence: CASSQPLSTGAGEQYF.

This chain joins TRBV12-3 or TRBV12-4 and TRBJ1-5, with D perhaps TRBD1 (6 bases). This CDR3 contains 15 residues. Between the trimmed V and J ends, which lost 5 bases and 10 bases, there was a span of 21 bases. Here the CDR3 DNA reads TGTGCCAGCAGTGGGGACATGTTCCCTGGTGACCCCCAGCATTTT. Its translation is CASSGDMFPGDPQHF.

This clonotype has a count of ten or more. The chain joins TRBV6-2 or TRBV6-3 to TRBJ2-3, with a possible D match to TRBD1 (5 bases). In germline, CDR1 is MNHEY, CDR2 SVGEGT. The CDR3 has 14 residues. With 5 bases removed from V and 1 base from J, the gap between germline ends came to 10 bases. In nucleotides, the CDR3 is TGTGCCAGCAGTGACCAGACAGGCACAGATACGCAGTATTTT. Amino acids: CASSDQTGTDTQYF.

J is TRBJ2-7 and V is TRBV6-6, with 7 bases that match TRBD1. CDR1 and CDR2 from the germline V gene are MNHNY and SVGAGI (reference sequence). The V and J ends lost 1 base and 6 bases, in that order; junction bases with no gene match: 15. CDR3 length: 17 amino acids. The chain's CDR3 is CASSYWASKGAHGEQYF. CDR3 bases: TGTGCCAGCAGTTACTGGGCCTCGAAGGGGGCCCACGGCGAGCAGTACTTC.

The V and J genes are TRBV7-6 and TRBJ2-2, with 9 nucleotides matching TRBD1. The V and J ends lost 2 bases and 8 bases, in that order; junction bases with no gene match: 9. Germline V CDR1 and CDR2: SGHVS, FNYEAQ. The CDR3 loop spans 16 amino acids. The CDR3 DNA reads TGTGCCAGCAGCTTACCCCCGGGACAGGGCGGTGGGGAGCTGTTTTTT. This codes for CASSLPPGQGGGELFF.